This T cell receptor (beta chain) was recorded in a study of blood T cell repertoires in COVID-19. Study as a whole: The origin of the acute and convalescent COVID-19 samples was the United States, Italy and Spain.

Those enrolled in Seattle joined during active infection and were followed longitudinally afterward. This clone has only one observation. Original handling: Amplified reference gene primers provided the basis for estimating nucleated cell counts. TCRdb's table, derived via immunoSEQ multiplex PCR, lists solely in-frame clones and lacks some. V and J calls and clone size are given by that table; D and trimming were obtained from the DNA. Of some 110,000 clones in the sample, 76% were seen once. The sequence was obtained from an elderly man with COVID-19, enrolled during active disease. The sequencing input was peripheral blood.

The CDR3: CASSGGGAGQGTSPLHF. CDR3 DNA: TGTGCCAGCAGTGGTGGGGGCGCGGGACAGGGGACGTCACCCCTCCACTTT. This chain connects TRBV28 to TRBJ1-6; 10 bases are shared with TRBD1. Germline CDR1 MDHEN, CDR2 SYDVKM. CDR3 length: 17 residues. V gave up 5 bases and J gave up 10 bases; unmatched junction bases: 14.